Below, one T cell receptor beta chain is given with its context. The target antigen is unknown. These data are taken from a study of cytomegalovirus exposure and HLA in healthy donors. The germline V gene has CDR1 MNHNS and CDR2 SASEGT. CDR3 length: 13 residues. The V gene lost 9 bases and the J gene lost 5 bases, with 16 bases spanning the gap. Findings and caveats of the study: That first-cohort TCR clusters tended to co-occur in the roughly 130 validation repertoires was found in a later analysis.

The protocol was immunoSEQ multiplex PCR, while the TCRdb copy is restricted to in-frame clones and leaves out a portion. The sample includes roughly 130,000 clones, roughly 86% of them seen just once. The sequence was obtained from a man in his thirties or forties in good health and CMV-seronegative. Input material: PBMCs. The rearrangement joins TRBV6-1 to TRBJ1-1, with D perhaps TRBD1 (6 bases). CDR3 loop: CASRTGWGTEAFF. The CDR3 region has the DNA TGTGCCAGTAGAACAGGGTGGGGAACTGAAGCTTTCTTT.